Listed below are T cell receptor beta chains from one sample, sequenced in a study of cytomegalovirus exposure and HLA in healthy donors. TCRdb keeps only in-frame clones here, not all; method: immunoSEQ multiplex PCR. The sample shows around 180,000 clones, about 88% of them seen only once. Source material: PBMCs. The receptor source for this set is a woman between 18 and 29 years old in good health and CMV-seronegative. Both conserved end residues are part of each CDR3. A D gene is named only where the DNA matches it firmly. Some rows mark clone size as missing; the rest say once, few, many or name a class of expanded clone.

j_call v_call d_call clone_size cdr3_aa cdr3_nt
TRBJ1-3 TRBV27 . . CASSSGAYSGNTIYF TGTGCCAGCAGCTCAGGGGCTTACTCTGGAAACACCATATATTTT
TRBJ2-7 TRBV7-9 TRBD1 once CASSPPGQGLEQYF TGTGCCAGCAGCCCCCCGGGACAGGGGCTCGAGCAGTACTTC
TRBJ1-3 TRBV30 . . CAWGTTGAGNTIYF TGTGCCTGGGGGACGACAGGTGCTGGAAACACCATATATTTT
TRBJ1-1 TRBV4-1 . few CASSRGIGGAFF TGCGCCAGCAGCCGGGGGATCGGGGGAGCTTTCTTT
TRBJ2-2 TRBV28 TRBD1 . CASSFPGQGTNTGELFF TGTGCCAGCAGTTTCCCGGGACAGGGGACGAACACCGGGGAGCTGTTTTTT
TRBJ1-2 TRBV7-2 . once CASSLGGGNYGYTF TGTGCCAGCAGCTTAGGGGGGGGGAACTATGGCTACACCTTC
TRBJ2-7 TRBV7-9 . . CASSFPQSYEQYF TGTGCCAGCAGCTTTCCACAGAGCTACGAGCAGTACTTC
TRBJ1-3 TRBV19 TRBD1 . CASSRLTGPSSGNTIYF TGTGCCAGTAGTCGACTGACAGGGCCTAGCTCTGGAAACACCATATATTTT
TRBJ2-1 TRBV30 . . CAWTQSVSYNEQFF TGTGCCTGGACTCAAAGCGTGTCCTACAATGAGCAGTTCTTC
TRBJ1-2 TRBV7-9 TRBD1 . CASSFGTAVFYGYTF TGTGCCAGCAGCTTCGGGACAGCGGTCTTCTATGGCTACACCTTC
TRBJ2-5 TRBV4-3 . . CASSQFRQGGTQYF TGCGCCAGCAGCCAATTTAGGCAGGGGGGGACCCAGTACTTC
TRBJ2-3 TRBV6-6 TRBD1 . CASTQGTGITDTQYF TGTGCCAGCACCCAAGGGACAGGGATCACAGATACGCAGTATTTT
TRBJ2-1 TRBV7-8 . . CASSLVLRSSYNEQFF TGTGCCAGCAGCTTAGTTTTGCGGAGCTCCTACAATGAGCAGTTCTTC
TRBJ2-1 TRBV10-3 . . CAITPGSSSYNEQFF TGTGCCATCACCCCGGGGAGTAGCTCCTACAATGAGCAGTTCTTC
TRBJ2-2 TRBV9 TRBD2 . CASSVARTSGGPMTGELFF TGTGCCAGCAGCGTAGCAAGGACTAGCGGGGGCCCGATGACCGGGGAGCTGTTTTTT
TRBJ1-3 TRBV10-3 . . CAISGTAPSGNTIYF TGTGCCATCAGTGGGACAGCCCCCTCTGGAAACACCATATATTTT
TRBJ2-1 TRBV27 TRBD1 . CASSLYDRGRNEQFF TGTGCCAGCAGTTTATATGACAGGGGAAGGAATGAGCAGTTCTTC
TRBJ2-7 TRBV10-1 . . CASSEPTAGDEQYF TGCGCCAGCAGTGAGCCAACCGCCGGGGACGAGCAGTACTTC
TRBJ1-5 TRBV23-1 TRBD1 . CASSTRTGTQPQHF TGCGCCAGCAGTACTCGGACAGGGACTCAGCCCCAGCATTTT
TRBJ2-5 TRBV30 . . CAWNRNERGETQYF TGTGCCTGGAATCGGAATGAACGGGGGGAGACCCAGTACTTC
TRBJ1-5 TRBV10-3 . . CAISDSQGYSNQPQHF TGTGCCATCAGTGATTCACAGGGATATAGCAATCAGCCCCAGCATTTT
TRBJ2-2 TRBV19 TRBD2 . CASRSGGSNTGELFF TGTGCCAGTAGGTCGGGAGGCTCGAACACCGGGGAGCTGTTTTTT
TRBJ1-1 TRBV29-1 . . CSFYRDLNTEAFF TGCAGCTTCTACAGGGATCTGAACACTGAAGCTTTCTTT
TRBJ2-3 TRBV4-3 . . CASSPNTRDFTDTQYF TGCGCCAGCAGCCCTAACACAAGGGACTTCACAGATACGCAGTATTTT
TRBJ2-5 TRBV10-3 TRBD1 . CAIRPDRGSETQYF TGTGCCATCCGACCGGACAGGGGGTCAGAGACCCAGTACTTC
TRBJ1-1 TRBV10-3 . . CAIRRTAMNTEAFF TGTGCCATCAGGAGGACAGCCATGAACACTGAAGCTTTCTTT
TRBJ2-6 TRBV28 . . CASSARQPSSGANVLTF TGTGCCAGCAGTGCCCGACAGCCGTCCTCTGGGGCCAACGTCCTGACTTTC
TRBJ1-2 TRBV2 . few CASSEPDYGYTF TGTGCCAGCAGTGAGCCAGACTATGGCTACACCTTC
TRBJ1-2 TRBV5-1 TRBD1 few CASSPDVQGARYGYTF TGCGCCAGCAGCCCGGACGTACAGGGGGCGAGATATGGCTACACCTTC
TRBJ2-7 TRBV10-1 TRBD2 . CASSESALAGQTEQYF TGCGCCAGCAGTGAGTCCGCTCTAGCGGGGCAAACCGAGCAGTACTTC
TRBJ1-1 TRBV27 . . CASSQLMGQNTEAFF TGTGCCAGCAGTCAACTAATGGGACAGAACACTGAAGCTTTCTTT
TRBJ2-7 TRBV29-1 . . CSVVANEQYF TGCAGCGTTGTAGCGAACGAGCAGTACTTC